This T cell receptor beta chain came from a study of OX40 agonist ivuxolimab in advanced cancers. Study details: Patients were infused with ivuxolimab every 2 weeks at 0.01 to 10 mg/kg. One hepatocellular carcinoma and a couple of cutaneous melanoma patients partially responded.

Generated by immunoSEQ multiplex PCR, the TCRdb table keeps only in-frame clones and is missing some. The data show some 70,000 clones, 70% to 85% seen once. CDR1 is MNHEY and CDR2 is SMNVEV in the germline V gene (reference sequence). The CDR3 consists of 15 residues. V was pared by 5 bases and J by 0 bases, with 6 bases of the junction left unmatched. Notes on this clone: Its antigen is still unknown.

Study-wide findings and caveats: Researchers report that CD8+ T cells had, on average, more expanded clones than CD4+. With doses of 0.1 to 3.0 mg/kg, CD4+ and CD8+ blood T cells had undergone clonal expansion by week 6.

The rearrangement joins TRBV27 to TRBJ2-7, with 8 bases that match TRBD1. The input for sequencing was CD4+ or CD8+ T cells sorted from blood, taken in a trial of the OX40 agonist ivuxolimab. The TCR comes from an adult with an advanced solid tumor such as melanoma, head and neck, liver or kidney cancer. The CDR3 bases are TGTGCCAGCAGTCCCGGACAGGGCTTCTCCTACGAGCAGTACTTC. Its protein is CASSPGQGFSYEQYF.